The 12 T cell receptor beta chains below were found in one sample sequenced in a study of CD8 T cells in Susac syndrome. RNA was extracted with the RNeasy kit, and a quantity of roughly 0.5 to 1 ug was reverse transcribed using random hexamers. TCRdb re-analysed the immunoSEQ multiplex PCR reads in MiXCR, keeping a single row per CDR3 protein. The repertoire holds 150,000 to 200,000 distinct CDR3 sequences, approximately 95% seen once, with over 0.08% in the top ten. Sequencing used CD4+ T cells from PBMCs. The source of these receptors is a human donor in good health.

The chain couples TRBV3-1 to TRBJ1-1; D not resolved. V lost 1 base to trimming and J lost 7 bases, with 10 bases between them. The CDR3 length is 13 residues. Germline-derived CDR1 and CDR2 are LGHDT and YNNKEL (reference sequence). The CDR3 bases are TGTGCCAGCAGCCAAGGAGACATCCTTGAAGCTTTCTTT. Protein product: CASSQGDILEAFF.

This chain links TRBV27 with TRBJ2-7, with D possibly matching TRBD2 (6 bases). V was pared by 4 bases and J by 8 bases, with 21 bases between. Germline CDR1 MNHEY, CDR2 SMNVEV (reference sequence). CDR3 length equals 15 residues. CDR3 loop: CASSYVQRAGLQQYF. DNA for the CDR3: TGTGCCAGCAGTTACGTCCAGCGGGCTGGATTGCAGCAGTACTTC.

The chain is built from TRBV12-3 or TRBV12-4 and TRBJ2-7; D is perhaps TRBD2 (5 bases). The V end lost 2 bases, the J end lost 7 bases, and 12 bases lay between the germline ends. The CDR3 sequence is 13 residues long. CDR3 sequence: CASSLSQSGEQYF. The CDR3 region has the DNA TGTGCCAGCAGTTTATCGCAATCGGGAGAGCAGTACTTC.

V gene TRBV3-1 combines with J gene TRBJ2-3, with TRBD2 matching 10 bases. The trim removed 3 bases at V and 0 bases at J, leaving 3 bases unmatched. Germline V gene sequence: CDR1 LGHDT, CDR2 YNNKEL (reference sequence). The CDR3 runs to 16 residues. Here the CDR3 reads CASSHGLAVSTDTQYF. The CDR3 coding sequence is TGTGCCAGCAGCCACGGACTAGCGGTTAGCACAGATACGCAGTATTTT.

The chain carries TRBV29-1 and TRBJ2-1; 10 bases match TRBD2. V was clipped by 2 bases and J by 7 bases; unmatched bases: 5. CDR1 is SQVTM, CDR2 ANQGSEA, per germline. The CDR3 covers 14 residues. The CDR3 is CSVENLAGVNEQFF. The CDR3 DNA is TGCAGCGTTGAAAACCTAGCGGGAGTAAATGAGCAGTTCTTC.

The rearrangement links TRBV19 to TRBJ2-2, with TRBD2 matching 9 bases. Trimming at V came to 5 bases and at J to 5 bases, leaving 9 bases not matched to a gene. This CDR3 spans 16 amino acids. Germline CDR1 reads LNHDA; CDR2 reads SQIVND (reference sequence). The DNA of the CDR3 is TGTGCCAGTAGTGGGAGAGCGGGAGGATGGACCGGGGAGCTGTTTTTT. It codes for CASSGRAGGWTGELFF.

V is TRBV7-3 and J is TRBJ2-3; D is possibly TRBD1 or TRBD2 (5 bases each). The germline V gene encodes CDR1 SGHTA and CDR2 FQGTGA. Trimming left V 5 bases short and J 2 bases short, with 8 bases between. This CDR3 region has 13 residues. Here the CDR3 reads CASSGDDTDTQYF. The CDR3 nucleotides are TGTGCCAGCAGCGGGGACGACACAGATACGCAGTATTTT. Using reference TRBV7-3 and TRBJ2-3 for the parts outside the CDR3, the full variable domain is GAGVSQTPSNKVTEKGKYVELRCDPISGHTALYWYRQSLGQGPEFLIYFQGTGAADDSGLPNDRFFAVRPEGSVSTLKIQRTERGDSAVYLCASSGDDTDTQYFGPGTRLTVL.

V and J are TRBV20-1 and TRBJ1-4; possible D gene TRBD1, 5 bases. Germline CDR1 reads DFQATT; CDR2 reads SNEGSKA (reference sequence). Deletions cut 6 bases from V and 3 bases from J, with 23 bases between. The CDR3 runs 17 residues. CDR3 residues: CSAKSPGLLSANEKLFF. For the CDR3, the DNA is TGCAGTGCCAAGTCCCCGGGGCTACTGAGCGCTAATGAAAAACTGTTTTTT.

J is TRBJ2-1 and V is TRBV4-3; D may correspond to TRBD1 or TRBD2 (7 bases each). This CDR3 spans 14 amino acids. Germline CDR1 and CDR2: LGHNA and YSLEER. Trimming took 5 bases from V and 8 from J, leaving 16 bases between them. The CDR3 here is CASSSYRGGDEQFF. The CDR3, as DNA: TGCGCCAGCAGCTCCTACAGGGGAGGGGATGAGCAGTTCTTC.

The chain combines TRBV7-9 with TRBJ2-7; D is unclear. Germline V lookup: CDR1 SEHNR, CDR2 FQNEAQ (reference sequence). This CDR3 is built from 14 residues. The V end was cut by 1 base, the J end by 3 bases, with 10 bases between. This CDR3 is CASSLEVGHYEQYF. The CDR3 DNA is TGTGCCAGCAGCTTAGAAGTTGGGCACTACGAGCAGTACTTC. Looking up the rest from reference TRBV7-9 and TRBJ2-7 gives the full variable domain: DTGVSQNPRHKITKRGQNVTFRCDPISEHNRLYWYRQTLGQGPEFLTYFQNEAQLEKSRLLSDRFSAERPKGSFSTLEIQRTEQGDSAMYLCASSLEVGHYEQYFGPGTRLTVT.

This chain links TRBV30 with TRBJ2-1; no clear D gene. Germline assignment: CDR1 GTSNPN and CDR2 SVGIG (reference sequence). This CDR3 has 10 residues. With 6 bases removed from V and 3 bases from J, the gap between germline ends came to 3 bases. CDR3: CACHYNEQFF. The CDR3 DNA is TGTGCCTGCCACTACAATGAGCAGTTCTTC.

This clonotype was counted a single time. The chain is built from TRBV7-8 and TRBJ2-5; TRBD2 might be the D (6 bases). This CDR3 comprises 16 residues. Trimming took 2 bases from V and 4 from J, leaving 17 bases between them. Per germline, CDR1 SGHVS and CDR2 FQNEAQ. The CDR3 here is CASSLNGGGMRETQYF. The CDR3 nucleotides read TGTGCCAGCAGCTTAAACGGGGGTGGGATGAGAGAGACCCAGTACTTC.